This T cell receptor (beta chain) is drawn from a study of cytomegalovirus exposure and HLA in healthy donors (TCRdb year 2017). Background for the entire study: In an earlier analysis of under 600 of the donors, about 260 Gb of sequence data and 120 million or so unique TCR beta sequences from about 179 million T cells were reported. Around 300 gigabases of sequencing data and roughly 90 million unique TCR sequences were included in an early release covering around 650 HLA-typed donors. Among the roughly 370 genotyped donors, around 81% belonged to the genetic ancestry cluster associated with self-reported Caucasian donors. The aim of the study was to test whether cataloging public T cell receptors could identify signatures of past pathogen exposure. Using immunosequencing, the study profiled T cell repertoires from about 620 subjects and related those repertoires to cytomegalovirus serostatus. Besides the first cohort of around 700 subjects, a separate validation cohort made up of 120 different subjects was used. High-throughput TCR immunosequencing, statistical association of individual TCRs with disease status, and machine learning were combined to predict cytomegalovirus infection status. In a later analysis, previously published TCR beta repertoires from 550 to 750 donors were re-analyzed and high-resolution HLA genotyping was added so that TCR occurrence patterns could be studied. Rather than using new phenotypic data, the later analysis identified candidate immune exposures from TCR beta sequences and from how often those sequences occurred across donors. To decide whether each TCR beta V gene segment behaved as functional or pseudogenic, an earlier analysis of nearly 600 of the donors relied on high-throughput TCR beta sequencing. Donor age, sex, ethnicity and CMV serostatus were compiled alongside the repertoire data. In a later genetic analysis, genome-wide SNP genotypes for about three fifths of the roughly 670 donors were used, and that subset was treated as a discovery cohort. All discovery cohort repertoires had been generated on a single sequencing platform. HLA typing covered class I and class II loci at four-digit resolution. The number of donors typed differed by locus, with roughly 620-630 for A, B, C, DRB1 and DQB1, roughly 520 for DQA1, approximately 580 for DPA1, and roughly 450 for DPB1. Because of strong linkage in the cohort, roughly five DR-DQ haplotypes were treated as single units for association and clustering. Among some 400 genotyped donors of the cohort, an average of around 240,000 unique TCR beta nucleotide sequences was sequenced per donor, of which about 18% were non-productive.

Library preparation employed the immunoSEQ multiplex PCR assay. The multiplex PCR relied on a mix of 60 forward primers for TCR Vbeta segments and 13 reverse primers for TCR Jbeta segments. A multiplex PCR assay on genomic DNA amplified the CDR3 region of rearranged TCR beta genes. The Illumina HiSeq System was used to sequence the amplified TCR beta libraries as 87-base-pair reads. In the paper's pipeline: A later analysis tallied roughly 76 million unique TCR beta chains across the approximately 670 repertoires, and some 12 million of those chains were shared by two or more donors. A nearest-neighbor algorithm error-corrected the raw reads and collapsed the reads into unique sequences, merging closely related sequences to remove PCR and sequencing errors. CDR3 sequences were aligned to IMGT reference sequences to assign V, D and J gene segments. For a sequence to be retained, at least a six-nucleotide match to both a V gene segment and a J gene segment was required. A rearrangement counted as productive if the CDR3 had no stop codons and remained in frame with V and J, and every other rearrangement counted as non-productive. Following IMGT convention, CDR3 was defined as the stretch from the second conserved V-encoded cysteine up to the conserved J-encoded phenylalanine. In an earlier analysis of more than 550 of the donors, sequences lacking an unambiguous match to a single V gene segment were excluded. An earlier analysis of 587 of the donors classified V segments as functional when productive rearrangements were above 56.7% and as segregating when the standard deviation between donors was above 5%. To diagnose cytomegalovirus status from the catalog of TCR beta chain sequences, a statistical classification framework was built. V and J gene assignment, in a later analysis, came from comparing TCR nucleotide sequences with IMGT/GENE-DB human TR gene sequences. A later analysis assigned CDR3 sequences and most-parsimonious VDJ recombination scenarios with the TCRdist pipeline. In a later analysis, each TCR beta chain was defined by its CDR3 amino acid sequence together with its V-gene family, and reads lacking a unique V-gene family were excluded. As a way to deal with suspected cross-contamination and a sequencing artifact, a later analysis dropped roughly 600 nucleotide sequences that were highly shared and had low generation probability. In a later analysis, a clonal expansion index for each public chain was calculated from normalized within-repertoire ranks of inferred template counts. Generation probabilities in a later analysis came from a VDJ recombination model fitted to out-of-frame rearrangements, and those results were checked against IGoR. In a later analysis, TCR-TCR, TCR-HLA and TCR-CMV co-occurrence was scored with hypergeometric tests, and a repertoire-size bias correction was applied to TCR pairs. In a later analysis, false discovery rates were estimated by permuting HLA or CMV assignments 20 times. A later analysis grouped co-occurring TCRs with DBSCAN, adding TCRdist sequence similarity when clustering within HLA-allele-positive subsets. For co-occurrence clustering, repertoires with fewer than 30,000 or more than 120,000 public chains were excluded, along with five repertoires with anomalous nucleotide sharing. TCRdb took over this immuneACCESS table, retaining in-frame rearrangements with V and J assigned. Such tables are incomplete; in checked studies, under half of the missing clones stem from an unresolved V gene, and the remainder is unexplained. That table furnishes V, J and clone size, whereas the DNA furnished D and trimming. The sample's records list roughly 110,000 clones. The ten top clones hold about 6.8% of the sample.

With respect to this clone: The clone's antigen remains unknown.

The cohort comprised fewer than 750 healthy bone marrow donors. At the time of sampling, all cohort members were nominally healthy, though unrecorded immune exposures were likely present. The donor was CMV seropositive and was included in the group of around 300 seropositive cohort members. A peripheral blood sample was provided by each donor, and peripheral blood mononuclear cells were used for TCR beta sequencing. The Qiagen DNeasy Blood Extraction Kit was used to extract genomic DNA from the blood cell samples. Germline trimming: 4 bases from V, 3 bases from J; junction bases outside gene matches: 14. The CDR3 holds 18 amino acids from the cysteine to the phenylalanine. Only the CDR3 region is kept as DNA, spanning 54 bases read in frame from base 1. According to the germline V gene, CDR1 reads SGHVS and CDR2 reads FQNEAQ. Beyond this particular receptor, the publication reports: According to a later genetic analysis, donors in an Asian-associated ancestry cluster had fewer N-insertions in productive TCRs than the approximately 700-donor mean. An association between a missense DCLRE1C variant and V-gene and J-gene trimming of TCR beta chains was found in a later genetic analysis and replicated in an independent cohort. An earlier analysis of approximately 590 of the donors showed that most TCR beta V segments appeared in productive rearrangements either about 90% or about 30% of the time, which broadly matched IMGT annotations. In a later analysis, most CMV-associated TCR beta chains were found to appear HLA-restricted, with HLA associations seemingly driven largely by CMV exposure. Because the 87-base-pair reads could not distinguish some IMGT-functional V segments, including TRBV6-2 and TRBV6-3, those segments were excluded. Roughly 17 rarely observed V segments, including chromosome 9 orphons, were excluded from the earlier analysis of approximately 600 of the donors because counts were too low. A further reported finding was that TCR beta sequences accurately predicted the HLA-A and HLA-B alleles for most subjects in the first cohort. When HLA alleles, especially DR and DQ, strongly co-occurred, TCR associations were difficult to assign to individual alleles. Most TCR sequences were seen in very few donors, while some public TCRs were found in many individuals. It was suggested by the authors that the approach could potentially be generalized to other disease states and immunological phenotypes. Correlated functional status among segregating V segments might be attributable to linkage disequilibrium, but an unknown experimental factor could not be ruled out. Several of the top co-occurrence clusters appeared to be linked to parvovirus B19, influenza, CMV and Epstein-Barr virus, according to a later analysis. According to a later analysis, TCR association rates differed among HLA loci, with DRB1 alleles showing the most associated TCRs and HLA-C alleles showing the fewest. For the cohort, immune exposure information was limited to CMV serostatus. In both the original and validation cohorts, the classifier was reported to diagnose cytomegalovirus status with high specificity and sensitivity. Roughly uniform sequencing depth across donors was assumed in presence/absence analyses, although this assumption may not hold. Because HLA typing was unavailable for some donors at each locus, only the typed subset was used in association tests. Compared with equally common non-associated chains, HLA-associated TCR beta chains in a later analysis were more clonally expanded and had lower generation probabilities. In vitro tests confirmed that three of the cytomegalovirus-associated TCR beta chains recognize cytomegalovirus antigens. This cohort had only TCR beta chains sequenced, and the lack of alpha or paired-chain data limited which features could be detected. The sequencing pipeline was judged likely to have produced a cluster of highly shared sequence variants as a technical artifact. In a later analysis, some 17,000 TCR beta sequences were associated with specific HLA alleles at a false discovery rate of 0.05. The study gave a list of roughly 150 TCR beta chains associated with cytomegalovirus.

The V gene is TRBV7-8 and the J gene is TRBJ1-1, with 10 central nucleotides matching TRBD1. Input material: PBMCs. This clonotype was sampled from a man aged 35 to 55 in good health and CMV-seropositive. The DNA sequence is as follows: TGTGCCAGCAGCTCCCCTCGGACAGGGGGGAGCAGGGACACTGAAGCTTTCTTT. Translated, this is CASSSPRTGGSRDTEAFF. Extended through the reference TRBV7-8 and TRBJ1-1 proteins, this CDR3 yields the full variable domain: GAGVSQSPRYKVAKRGQDVALRCDPISGHVSLFWYQQALGQGPEFLTYFQNEAQLDKSGLPSDRFFAERPEGSVSTLKIQRTQQEDSAVYLCASSSPRTGGSRDTEAFFGQGTRLTVV.